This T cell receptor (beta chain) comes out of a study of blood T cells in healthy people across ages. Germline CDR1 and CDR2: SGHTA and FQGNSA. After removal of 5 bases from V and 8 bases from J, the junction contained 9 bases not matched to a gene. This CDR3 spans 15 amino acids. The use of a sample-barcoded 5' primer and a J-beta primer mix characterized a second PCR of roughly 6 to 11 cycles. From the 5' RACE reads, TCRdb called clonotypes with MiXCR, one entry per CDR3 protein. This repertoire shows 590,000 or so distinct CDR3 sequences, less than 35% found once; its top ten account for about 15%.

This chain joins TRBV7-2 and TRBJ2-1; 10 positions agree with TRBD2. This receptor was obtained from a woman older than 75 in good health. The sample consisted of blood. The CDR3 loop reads CASSLGTSVRDEQFF. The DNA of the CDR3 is TGTGCCAGCAGCCTAGGGACTAGCGTGCGGGATGAGCAGTTCTTC.